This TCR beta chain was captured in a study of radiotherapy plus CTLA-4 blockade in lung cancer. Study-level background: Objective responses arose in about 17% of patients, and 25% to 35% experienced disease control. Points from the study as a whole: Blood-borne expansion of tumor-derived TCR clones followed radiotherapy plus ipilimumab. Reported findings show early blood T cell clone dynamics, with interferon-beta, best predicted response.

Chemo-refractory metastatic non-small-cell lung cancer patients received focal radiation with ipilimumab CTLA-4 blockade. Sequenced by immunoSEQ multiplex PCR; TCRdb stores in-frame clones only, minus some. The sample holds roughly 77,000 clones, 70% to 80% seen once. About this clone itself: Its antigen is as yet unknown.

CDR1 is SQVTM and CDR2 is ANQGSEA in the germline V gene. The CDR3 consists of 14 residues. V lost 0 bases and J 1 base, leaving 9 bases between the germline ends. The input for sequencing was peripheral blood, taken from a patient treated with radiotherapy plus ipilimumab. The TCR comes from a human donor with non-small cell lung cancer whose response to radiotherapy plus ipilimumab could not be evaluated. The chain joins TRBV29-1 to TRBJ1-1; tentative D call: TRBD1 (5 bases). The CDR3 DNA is TGCAGCGTTGAAGACCACGGGGGGAACACTGAAGCTTTCTTT. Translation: CSVEDHGGNTEAFF.